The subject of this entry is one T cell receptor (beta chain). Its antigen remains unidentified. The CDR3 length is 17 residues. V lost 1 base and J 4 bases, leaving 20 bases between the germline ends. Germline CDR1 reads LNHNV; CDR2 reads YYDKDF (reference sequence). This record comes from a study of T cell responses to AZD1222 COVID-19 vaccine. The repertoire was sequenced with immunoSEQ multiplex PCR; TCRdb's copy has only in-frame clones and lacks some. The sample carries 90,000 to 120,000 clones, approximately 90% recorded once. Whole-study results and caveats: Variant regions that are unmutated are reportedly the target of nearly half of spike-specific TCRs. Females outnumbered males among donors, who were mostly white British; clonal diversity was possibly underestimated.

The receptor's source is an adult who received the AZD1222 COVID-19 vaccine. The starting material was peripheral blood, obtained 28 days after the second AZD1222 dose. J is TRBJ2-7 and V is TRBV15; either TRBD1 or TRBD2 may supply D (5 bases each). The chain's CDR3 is CATSRGPGTPGHYEQYF. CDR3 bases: TGTGCCACCAGCAGAGGACCCGGGACCCCCGGCCATTACGAGCAGTACTTC.